These 28 T cell receptor beta chains were sequenced from one sample in a study of cytomegalovirus exposure and HLA in healthy donors. The PCR made use of 60 Vbeta and 13 Jbeta primers. The data were produced by immunoSEQ multiplex PCR, yet TCRdb's version contains in-frame clones alone and is incomplete. The top ten hold roughly 5% of the sample, which has approximately 100,000 clones, around 9.1% seen once. The specimen was PBMCs. The receptors come from a man between 35 and 55 years old in good health and CMV-seropositive.

This clone was counted between two and nine times. V and J are TRBV13 and TRBJ2-1; TRBD2 might be the D (6 bases). CDR3 length equals 14 residues. Germline loops: CDR1 PRHDT, CDR2 FYEKMQ (reference sequence). Trimming cost V 5 bases and J 7 bases, with 15 bases left between them. CDR3 bases: TGTGCCAGCAGCATGGGACTGGTGAAGAATGAGCAGTTCTTC. It is translated as CASSMGLVKNEQFF.

This clone was observed a few times. This rearrangement joins TRBV27 to TRBJ2-2, with TRBD2 matching 7 bases. V dropped 0 bases and J dropped 3; count of bases not matched to a gene: 7. The CDR3 sequence is 17 residues long. In germline, CDR1 is MNHEY, CDR2 SMNVEV (reference sequence). CDR3: CASSLSLTSFDTGELFF. The CDR3 DNA reads as TGTGCCAGCAGTTTATCCTTGACTAGCTTTGACACCGGGGAGCTGTTTTTT.

The rearrangement joins TRBV5-1 to TRBJ2-4; D perhaps matches TRBD1 (5 bases). The CDR3 is 15 amino acids. The V end lost 1 base, the J end lost 1 base, and 9 bases lay between the germline ends. Germline V CDR1 and CDR2: SGHRS, YFSETQ. CDR3 sequence reads: CASSLYPGAKNIQYF. The DNA for the CDR3 is TGCGCCAGCAGCTTGTACCCAGGGGCCAAAAACATTCAGTACTTC.

The chain employs TRBV5-1 and TRBJ2-2; tentatively, D is TRBD1 (5 bases). Per the germline V gene, CDR1 is SGHRS and CDR2 is YFSETQ. Trimming removed 3 bases from V and 3 bases from J, with 12 bases in between. The CDR3 runs 15 residues. In nucleotides, the CDR3 is TGCGCCAGCAGCTACCAGGACACGTACACCGGGGAGCTGTTTTTT. It codes for CASSYQDTYTGELFF.

This clone turned up a few times. The genes are TRBV7-2 and TRBJ2-7, with 8 nucleotides matching TRBD2. CDR3 size: 15 residues. Germline values: CDR1 SGHTA, CDR2 FQGNSA. V dropped 4 bases and J dropped 2; count of bases not matched to a gene: 7. The CDR3 DNA follows: TGTGCCAGCAGCTCGATGACTAGCGCGGCCTACGAGCAGTACTTC. Its translation: CASSSMTSAAYEQYF.

This clone was counted between two and nine times. V usage is TRBV4-1 and J usage is TRBJ2-3; 8 nucleotides agree with TRBD2. The CDR3 extends over 13 amino acids. The V and J ends lost 1 base and 11 bases, in that order; junction bases with no gene match: 5. Germline CDR1 is MGHRA and CDR2 is YSYEKL. In DNA form, the CDR3 reads TGCGCCAGCAGCCAAGGGGGACTAGAAGGGCAGTATTTT. Protein sequence: CASSQGGLEGQYF.

V is TRBV29-1 and J is TRBJ2-1; 8 bases match TRBD1. Germline CDR1 SQVTM, CDR2 ANQGSEA. The CDR3 runs 15 residues. The J segment lost 7 bases and the V segment lost 4 bases, leaving 12 bases of the junction unmatched. The CDR3 coding sequence is TGCAGCGTTGGGGGGTCCGGGACAGGCGGAAATGAGCAGTTCTTC. This encodes CSVGGSGTGGNEQFF.

This clone was counted between two and nine times. The V gene is TRBV25-1, the J gene TRBJ1-6, with TRBD1 as a possible D gene (6 bases). There are 16 residues in the CDR3. The V gene's germline CDR1 is MGHDK and CDR2 SYGVNS. With 4 bases removed from V and 4 bases from J, the gap between germline ends came to 14 bases. CDR3 DNA sequence: TGTGCCAGCAGTGCCCAGGGGAGTCCTTATAATTCACCCCTCCACTTT. Translating gives CASSAQGSPYNSPLHF.

The rearrangement links TRBV7-3 to TRBJ2-1; no clear D gene. The CDR3 sequence is 12 residues long. Between the trimmed V and J ends, which lost 5 bases and 6 bases, there was a span of 8 bases. The germline CDR1 and CDR2 sequences are SGHTA and FQGTGA. The CDR3 nucleotides read TGTGCCAGCAGCAACCTAGGCAATGAGCAGTTCTTC. It is translated as CASSNLGNEQFF.

The CDR3 bases are TGTGCCAGTAGGGTCGAGGGGGATTCTAGCTACACCTTC. Its translation: CASRVEGDSSYTF. This chain connects TRBV19 to TRBJ1-2; D is possibly TRBD1 (6 bases). Trimming took off 6 bases at V and 9 bases at J, with 17 bases between the two ends. Germline assignment: CDR1 LNHDA and CDR2 SQIVND (reference sequence). This CDR3 has 13 residues.

V gene TRBV5-4 combines with J gene TRBJ2-5; unclear D gene. Between the trimmed V and J ends, which lost 2 bases and 5 bases, there was a span of 7 bases. This CDR3 is 12 amino acids long. From germline, CDR1 is SGHNT and CDR2 YYREEE (reference sequence). The CDR3, as DNA: TGTGCCAGCAGCTTTTTTCCGGAGACCCAGTACTTC. Translating it yields CASSFFPETQYF.

This clone has just one count. The rearrangement links TRBV7-8 to TRBJ1-2; 8 bases map to TRBD1. In germline, CDR1 is SGHVS, CDR2 FQNEAQ. Trimming took 5 bases from V and 3 from J; bases not matched to a gene: 5. The CDR3 covers 14 residues. CDR3 DNA: TGTGCCAGCAGCCAGGGGGCACAGGACTATGGCTACACCTTC. Translation gives CASSQGAQDYGYTF.

This clone was seen more than once but under ten times. CDR3 sequence: CASSLGGGYEQYF. CDR3 DNA sequence: TGCGCCAGCAGCTTGGGGGGCGGATACGAGCAGTACTTC. The V call is TRBV5-1, the J call TRBJ2-7; TRBD1 is a possible D gene (5 bases). The germline V gene encodes CDR1 SGHRS and CDR2 YFSETQ. With 0 bases removed from V and 4 bases from J, the gap between germline ends came to 8 bases. The CDR3 loop spans 13 amino acids.

This chain connects TRBV7-8 to TRBJ1-3; D gene uncertain. Germline V gene lookup returns CDR1 SGHVS and CDR2 FQNEAQ. The CDR3 is 14 residues long. Between the trimmed V and J ends, which lost 5 bases and 4 bases, there was a span of 12 bases. The CDR3 coding sequence is TGTGCCAGCAGCCCCCAGGCGTGGGGAAACACCATATATTTT. This codes for CASSPQAWGNTIYF.

This clone was recorded a few times. V is TRBV2 and J is TRBJ1-5; 10 bases are shared with TRBD1. This CDR3 region has 16 residues. J lost 2 bases, V lost 9 bases, and 10 bases had no gene match. Per germline, CDR1 SNHLY and CDR2 FYNNEI. The CDR3 DNA is TGTGCCAGGTCCCGAATGACAGGGGGCGGCAATCAGCCCCAGCATTTT. It encodes CARSRMTGGGNQPQHF.

Only a few counts were recorded for this clone. The chain has TRBV5-4 and TRBJ2-7; D is possibly TRBD2 (6 bases). Germline V gene sequence: CDR1 SGHNT, CDR2 YYREEE (reference sequence). Trimming took 0 bases from V and 2 from J, leaving 12 bases between them. The CDR3 extends over 15 amino acids. The CDR3 sequence: CASSLAGREAYEQYF. As DNA, the CDR3 is TGTGCCAGCAGCTTGGCTGGCAGGGAGGCCTACGAGCAGTACTTC.

The chain has TRBV28 and TRBJ2-5, with a tentative D call TRBD1 (5 bases). Trimming stripped 7 bases from V and 5 bases from J, with 17 bases between. Germline CDR1 MDHEN, CDR2 SYDVKM. The CDR3 runs 14 residues. DNA for the CDR3: TGTGCCAGCACGCCTGCAGGGCAGGAGGAGACCCAGTACTTC. Its protein product is CASTPAGQEETQYF. The full variable domain, rest sourced from reference TRBV28 and TRBJ2-5, is DVKVTQSSRYLVKRTGEKVFLECVQDMDHENMFWYRQDPGLGLRLIYFSYDVKMKEKGDIPEGYSVSREKKERFSLILESASTNQTSMYLCASTPAGQEETQYFGPGTRLLVL.

This clone was seen a handful of times. CDR3 protein: CASSPRTGDTEAFF. CDR3 in DNA: TGTGCCAGCTCACCTAGGACAGGGGACACTGAAGCTTTCTTT. The gene calls are TRBV18 and TRBJ1-1; 9 positions agree with TRBD1. The junction had 2 bases not matched to a gene; V was cut back by 3 bases and J by 3 bases. In germline, CDR1 is KGHSH, CDR2 LQKENI. CDR3 size: 14 residues.

This clone was seen more than once but under ten times. The chain combines TRBV4-2 with TRBJ2-1, with 12 positions matching TRBD2. The CDR3 consists of 16 residues. Germline values: CDR1 LGHNA, CDR2 YNFKEQ. The V and J ends lost 1 base and 8 bases, in that order; junction bases with no gene match: 6. CDR3 in amino acids: CASSQGASGRADEQFF. In nucleotides, the CDR3 is TGTGCCAGCAGCCAAGGGGCTAGCGGGAGGGCCGATGAGCAGTTCTTC.

V usage is TRBV15 and J usage is TRBJ2-3; 11 bases agree with TRBD2. The V segment lost 3 bases and the J segment 5 bases; nucleotides outside the gene matches: 10. CDR1 is LNHNV and CDR2 is YYDKDF in the germline V gene (reference sequence). The CDR3 runs 17 residues. CDR3 bases: TGTGCCACCAGCAGGGACGTAGCGGGAGGGCAGTTAGATACGCAGTATTTT. It translates to CATSRDVAGGQLDTQYF.

In this sample, this clone turned up a few times. The chain couples TRBV7-6 to TRBJ1-1; D is possibly TRBD1 (6 bases). The V gene lost 5 bases and the J gene lost 6 bases, with 19 bases spanning the gap. The CDR3 contains 15 residues. CDR1 and CDR2 from the germline V gene are SGHVS and FNYEAQ. CDR3 amino acids: CASSPKQGIAAEAFF. As DNA, the CDR3 is TGTGCCAGCAGCCCCAAACAGGGTATTGCGGCTGAAGCTTTCTTT.

This chain joins TRBV4-1 and TRBJ2-1; TRBD2 agrees at 7 bases. Losses at the gene ends were 0 bases for V and 9 bases for J; bases not matched to a gene: 8. The CDR3 is 15 residues long. Germline V gene sequence: CDR1 MGHRA, CDR2 YSYEKL. The CDR3 loop reads CASSQEGRGVGEQFF. CDR3 nucleotides: TGCGCCAGCAGCCAAGAGGGTCGGGGGGTAGGTGAGCAGTTCTTC.

The chain uses TRBV12-5 and TRBJ1-5; D not resolved. The CDR3 is 15 residues long. V was cut by 9 bases and J by 1 base, with 16 bases left in between. Germline assignment: CDR1 LGHNT and CDR2 FRNRAP. CDR3 in DNA: TGTGCTAGGTTCCTAAGGGAGTTAAGCAATCAGCCCCAGCATTTT. This codes for CARFLRELSNQPQHF.

This chain connects TRBV7-2 to TRBJ1-2; D is undetermined. CDR3 length equals 14 residues. Trimming shortened V by 5 bases and J by 1 base, and 11 bases separated the two germline ends. In germline, CDR1 is SGHTA, CDR2 FQGNSA. Here the CDR3 reads CASSLQTLNYGYTF. The CDR3 DNA is TGTGCCAGCAGCCTCCAGACACTTAACTATGGCTACACCTTC.

In the case of this clone: Germline and junction disagree at one end, which may indicate a read error. The rearrangement joins TRBV30 to TRBJ1-4, with D possibly TRBD1 on 6 matching bases. Germline V gives CDR1 GTSNPN, CDR2 SVGIG (reference sequence). CDR3 length: 14 amino acids. The CDR3 here is CDGDKTATNEKLFF. CDR3 DNA sequence: TGCGACGGGGACAAGACAGCAACTAATGAAAAACTGTTTTTT.

V gene TRBV6-1 combines with J gene TRBJ1-5; D is unclear. Trimming took 1 base from V and 7 from J, leaving 11 bases between them. This CDR3 spans 14 amino acids. Per the germline V gene, CDR1 is MNHNS and CDR2 is SASEGT. The CDR3 sequence: CASSEGWMRQPQHF. CDR3 nucleotide sequence: TGTGCCAGCAGTGAAGGTTGGATGAGGCAGCCCCAGCATTTT.

The V gene is TRBV14, the J gene TRBJ2-1; TRBD1 matches at 9 bases. V dropped 6 bases and J dropped 7; count of bases not matched to a gene: 10. The germline gives CDR1 SGHDN, CDR2 FVKESK. CDR3 size: 15 residues. The CDR3 reads CASRHGTGWANEQFF. The DNA of the CDR3 is TGTGCCAGCAGGCACGGGACAGGGTGGGCTAATGAGCAGTTCTTC.

This rearrangement joins TRBV28 to TRBJ2-6, with TRBD1 identical over 12 bases. With V trimmed by 2 bases and J by 4 bases, 6 bases remained unmatched. Looked up from germline, CDR1 is MDHEN and CDR2 is SYDVKM. The CDR3 has 18 amino acids. As DNA, the CDR3 is TGTGCCAGCAGTTTAAGGGACAGGGGGCTGTCGGGGGCCAACGTCCTGACTTTC. It specifies CASSLRDRGLSGANVLTF.